This T cell receptor (beta chain) came from a study of vaccination effects on CD4 cells after COVID-19. Study-level information: Either the mRNA-1273 or the BNT162b2 vaccine was given to participants as two doses.

Study observations and caveats: Pronounced clonal contraction occurred in clones induced by infection and by vaccine late after vaccination.

Germline V CDR1 and CDR2: LNHDA, SQIVND (reference sequence). The CDR3 loop spans 16 amino acids. Trimming removed 5 bases from V and 3 bases from J; junction bases left unmatched: 8. Sequenced by immunoSEQ multiplex PCR; TCRdb stores in-frame clones only, minus some. The repertoire holds 25,000 to 30,000 clones, with about 70% as singletons. Pools of viral peptides were used by the ViraFEST assay to expand antigen-specific CD4+ T cells ahead of sequencing. Culture proceeded for 10 days, and CD4+ T cells were then isolated. Among the vaccine recipients, none had a prior SARS-CoV-2 infection, and nucleocapsid antibodies were negative. The authors replaced half the medium with IL-2 medium on days 3 and 7. With respect to this clone: Its matching antigen is unknown.

The specimen was CD4+ T cells from PBMCs cultured with HCoV-NL63 spike peptides, collected before COVID-19 vaccination. The chain recombines TRBV19 with TRBJ1-5, with 9 bases lining up with TRBD1. The sequence was collected from a human donor who received a COVID-19 vaccine. Here the CDR3 DNA reads TGTGCCAGTAGTTCTCCACAGGGGGCGCCCAATCAGCCCCAGCATTTT. This gives the protein CASSSPQGAPNQPQHF.